The 10 T cell receptor beta chains given below trace back to one sample, sequenced in a study of T cell responses to AZD1222 COVID-19 vaccine. Data came from immunoSEQ multiplex PCR; TCRdb stores just in-frame clones and leaves some out. Of over 110,000 clones listed, roughly 90% are singletons. The starting material was peripheral blood, obtained on day 0 of AZD1222 vaccination. These receptors were taken from an adult in good health.

This chain joins TRBV7-2 and TRBJ2-7; possibly TRBD1 for D (5 bases). This CDR3 is 12 amino acids long. Germline V lookup: CDR1 SGHTA, CDR2 FQGNSA. The V end lost 6 bases, the J end lost 3 bases, and 9 bases lay between the germline ends. CDR3: CASRPDSYEQYF. CDR3 nucleotides: TGTGCCAGCAGACCCGACAGCTACGAGCAGTACTTC.

CDR3 in DNA: TGTGCCAGCAGACCATATCCGGGACAGTTTTCAACTAATGAAAAACTGTTTTTT. Its translation: CASRPYPGQFSTNEKLFF. The chain links TRBV28 to TRBJ1-4; 7 bases agree with TRBD1. With 6 bases clipped from V and 0 bases from J, the junction kept 13 bases outside the gene matches. Germline loops: CDR1 MDHEN, CDR2 SYDVKM. CDR3 length: 18 residues.

The V and J genes are TRBV28 and TRBJ2-3; a weak D match, TRBD2 (6 bases). The CDR3 totals 13 residues. The germline V gene has CDR1 MDHEN and CDR2 SYDVKM. Trimming cost V 11 bases and J 4 bases, with 16 bases left between them. The CDR3 spells CAGRDSAADTQYF. The CDR3 DNA reads TGTGCCGGCCGGGACTCGGCAGCAGATACGCAGTATTTT. The full variable domain, its missing parts supplied by reference TRBV28 and TRBJ2-3, is DVKVTQSSRYLVKRTGEKVFLECVQDMDHENMFWYRQDPGLGLRLIYFSYDVKMKEKGDIPEGYSVSREKKERFSLILESASTNQTSMYLCAGRDSAADTQYFGPGTRLTVL.

This chain joins TRBV25-1 and TRBJ1-2; unclear D gene. CDR1 MGHDK and CDR2 SYGVNS come from the germline V gene. Trimming left V 0 bases short and J 5 bases short, with 13 bases between. This CDR3 comprises 15 residues. CDR3 nucleotides: TGTGCCAGCAGTGAATACGGTGGCGGCATTTATGGCTACACCTTC. It specifies CASSEYGGGIYGYTF.

The genes are TRBV5-1 and TRBJ2-5; 7 bases match TRBD1. The CDR3 runs to 14 residues. Germline V gene data show CDR1 as SGHRS and CDR2 as YFSETQ. Losses at the gene ends were 3 bases for V and 2 bases for J; bases not matched to a gene: 4. The CDR3 sequence is CASSSTGWQETQYF. The CDR3 DNA reads as TGCGCCAGCAGCTCGACAGGGTGGCAAGAGACCCAGTACTTC. The whole variable domain, remainder taken from reference TRBV5-1 and TRBJ2-5, is KAGVTQTPRYLIKTRGQQVTLSCSPISGHRSVSWYQQTPGQGLQFLFEYFSETQRNKGNFPGRFSGRQFSNSRSEMNVSTLELGDSALYLCASSSTGWQETQYFGPGTRLLVL.

Written as DNA, the CDR3 is TGTGCCAGTAGCCTTGTTCGCAGGGGTGACAATCAGCCCCAGCATTTT. Its translation: CASSLVRRGDNQPQHF. The chain uses TRBV19 and TRBJ1-5; D perhaps matches TRBD1 (6 bases). This CDR3 is built from 16 residues. Germline lookup yields CDR1 LNHDA and CDR2 SQIVND (reference sequence). The V gene lost 6 bases and the J gene lost 3 bases, with 18 bases spanning the gap.

The chain couples TRBV5-6 to TRBJ1-2; the D gene is possibly TRBD1 (5 bases). Trimming took off 6 bases at V and 5 bases at J, with 14 bases between the two ends. The V gene's germline CDR1 is SGHDT and CDR2 YYEEEE. There are 13 residues in the CDR3. Here the CDR3 DNA reads TGTGCCAGCACCCTTCAGGGTCTTTATGGCTACACCTTC. Translating gives CASTLQGLYGYTF.

The chain is built from TRBV9 and TRBJ2-1; 11 positions match TRBD1. Unmatched junction bases numbered 6, after V lost 3 bases and J lost 7 bases. This CDR3 has 15 residues. Germline V gene sequence: CDR1 SGDLS, CDR2 YYNGEE. Written as DNA, the CDR3 is TGTGCCAGCAGCGCGGGACAGGGGGTCTGGAATGAGCAGTTCTTC. This translates into CASSAGQGVWNEQFF.

This chain connects TRBV27 to TRBJ1-2; no definite D call. CDR1 and CDR2 from the germline V gene are MNHEY and SMNVEV (reference sequence). V was shortened by 4 bases and J by 8 bases, with 11 bases between the two germline ends. The CDR3 extends over 12 amino acids. CDR3 bases: TGTGCCAGCAGTTCCGGGTTTGAGGGCTACACCTTC. Encoded protein: CASSSGFEGYTF.

This chain connects TRBV10-3 to TRBJ1-1; 7 bases agree with TRBD1. The CDR3 has 15 amino acids. The J segment lost 1 base and the V segment lost 5 bases, leaving 7 bases of the junction unmatched. Looked up from germline, CDR1 is ENHRY and CDR2 is SYGVKD. As DNA, the CDR3 is TGTGCCATCAGTAACTACCAGGGGGGGAACACTGAAGCTTTCTTT. Protein product: CAISNYQGGNTEAFF.